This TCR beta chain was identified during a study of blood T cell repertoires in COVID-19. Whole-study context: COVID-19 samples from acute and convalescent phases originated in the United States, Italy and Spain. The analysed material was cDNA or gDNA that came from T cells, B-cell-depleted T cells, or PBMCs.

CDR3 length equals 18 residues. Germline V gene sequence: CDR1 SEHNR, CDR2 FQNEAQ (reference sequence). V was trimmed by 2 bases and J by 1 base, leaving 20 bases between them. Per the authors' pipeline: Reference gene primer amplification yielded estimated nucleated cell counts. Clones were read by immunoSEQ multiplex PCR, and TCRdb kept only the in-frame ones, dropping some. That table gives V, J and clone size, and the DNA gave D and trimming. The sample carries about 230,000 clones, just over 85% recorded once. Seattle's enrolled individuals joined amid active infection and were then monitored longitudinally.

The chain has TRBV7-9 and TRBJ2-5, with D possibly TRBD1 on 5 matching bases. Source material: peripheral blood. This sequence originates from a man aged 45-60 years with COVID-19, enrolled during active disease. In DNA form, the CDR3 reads TGTGCCAGCAGCTTAACAGGTGTCCTGATGGGTAGCCAAGAGACCCAGTACTTC. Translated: CASSLTGVLMGSQETQYF.